These 2 T cell receptor beta chains were all obtained from the same sample, sequenced in a study of blood T cell repertoires in COVID-19. Clones were read by immunoSEQ multiplex PCR, and TCRdb kept only the in-frame ones, dropping some. Found here are approximately 26,000 clones, nearly 95% of them singletons; the top ten hold approximately 2%. The specimen sequenced was peripheral blood. These receptors originate from a human donor in a cohort sampled during active COVID-19.

The CDR3, as DNA: TGTGCCAGCAGTCCCGGACAGTGGAATCAGCCCCAGCATTTT. This encodes CASSPGQWNQPQHF. V and J are TRBV6-2 or TRBV6-3 and TRBJ1-5; D may be TRBD1 (6 bases). The CDR3 is 14 amino acids. Germline-derived CDR1 and CDR2 are MNHEY and SVGEGT. V was clipped by 5 bases and J by 4 bases, with 12 bases between them.

The chain employs TRBV6-5 and TRBJ2-7, with D tentatively TRBD1 (5 bases). Trimming took 6 bases from V and 3 from J, leaving 12 bases between them. This CDR3 comprises 13 residues. The germline V gene has CDR1 MNHEY and CDR2 SVGAGI. The CDR3 region has the DNA TGTGCCAGCAGGCCAGGGTATCTCTACGAGCAGTACTTC. Its translation is CASRPGYLYEQYF.